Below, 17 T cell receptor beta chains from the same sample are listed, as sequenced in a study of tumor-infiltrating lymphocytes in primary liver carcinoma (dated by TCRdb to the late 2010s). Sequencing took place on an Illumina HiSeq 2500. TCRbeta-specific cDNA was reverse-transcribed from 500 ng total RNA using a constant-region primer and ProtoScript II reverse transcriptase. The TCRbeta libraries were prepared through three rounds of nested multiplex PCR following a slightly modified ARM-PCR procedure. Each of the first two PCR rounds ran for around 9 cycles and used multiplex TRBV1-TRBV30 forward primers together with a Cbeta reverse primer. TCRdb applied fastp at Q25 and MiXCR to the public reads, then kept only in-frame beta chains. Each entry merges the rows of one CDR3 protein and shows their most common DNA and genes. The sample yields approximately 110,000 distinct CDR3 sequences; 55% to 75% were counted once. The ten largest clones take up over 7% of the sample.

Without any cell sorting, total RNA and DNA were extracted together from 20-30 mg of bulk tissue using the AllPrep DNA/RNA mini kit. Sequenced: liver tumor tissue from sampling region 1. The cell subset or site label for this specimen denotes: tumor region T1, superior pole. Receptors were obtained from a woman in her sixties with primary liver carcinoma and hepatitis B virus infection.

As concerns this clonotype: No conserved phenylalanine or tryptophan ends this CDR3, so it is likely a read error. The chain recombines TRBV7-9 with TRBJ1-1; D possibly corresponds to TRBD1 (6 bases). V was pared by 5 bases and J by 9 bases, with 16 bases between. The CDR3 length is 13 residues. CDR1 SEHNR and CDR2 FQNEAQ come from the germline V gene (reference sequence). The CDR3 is CASSPISGAKAFL. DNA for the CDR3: TGTGCCAGCAGCCCGATTTCAGGGGCCAAAGCTTTCTTA.

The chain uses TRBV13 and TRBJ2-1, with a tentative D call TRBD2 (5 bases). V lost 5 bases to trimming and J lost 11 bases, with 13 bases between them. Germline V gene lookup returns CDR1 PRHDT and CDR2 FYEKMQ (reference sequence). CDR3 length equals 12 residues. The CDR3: CASSGARGKQFF. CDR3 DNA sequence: TGTGCCAGCAGCGGCGCTCGGGGTAAGCAGTTCTTC.

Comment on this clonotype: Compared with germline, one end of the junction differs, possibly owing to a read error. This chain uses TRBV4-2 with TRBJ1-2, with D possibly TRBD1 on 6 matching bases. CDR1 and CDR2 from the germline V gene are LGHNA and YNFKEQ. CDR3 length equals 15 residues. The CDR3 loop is CTSSQEGGASYVYTF. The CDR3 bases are TGTACCAGCAGCCAAGAAGGGGGTGCTTCCTATGTCTACACCTTC.

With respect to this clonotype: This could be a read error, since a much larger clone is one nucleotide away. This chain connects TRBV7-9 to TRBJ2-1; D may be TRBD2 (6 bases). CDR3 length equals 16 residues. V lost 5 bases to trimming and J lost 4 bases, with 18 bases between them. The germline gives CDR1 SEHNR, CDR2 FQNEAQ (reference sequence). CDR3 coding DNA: TGTGCCAGCAGCCGCGGAGGACGGAGGGGTTACAATGAGCAGTTCTTC. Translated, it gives CASSRGGRRGYNEQFF. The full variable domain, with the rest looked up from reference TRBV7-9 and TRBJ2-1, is DTGVSQNPRHKITKRGQNVTFRCDPISEHNRLYWYRQTLGQGPEFLTYFQNEAQLEKSRLLSDRFSAERPKGSFSTLEIQRTEQGDSAMYLCASSRGGRRGYNEQFFGPGTRLTVL.

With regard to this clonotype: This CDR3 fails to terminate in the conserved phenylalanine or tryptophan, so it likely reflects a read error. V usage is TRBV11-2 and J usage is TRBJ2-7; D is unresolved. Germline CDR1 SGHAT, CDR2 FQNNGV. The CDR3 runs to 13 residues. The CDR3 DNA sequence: TGTGCCAGCAACTTAGGCGGCTACTACGAGCAGTACCTC. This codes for CASNLGGYYEQYL.

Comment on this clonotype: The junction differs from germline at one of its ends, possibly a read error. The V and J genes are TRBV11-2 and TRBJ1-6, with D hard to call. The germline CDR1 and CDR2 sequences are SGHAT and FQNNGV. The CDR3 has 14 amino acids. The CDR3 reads CANSFGEHNSPLHF. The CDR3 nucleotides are TGTGCCAACAGCTTTGGGGAGCATAATTCACCCCTCCACTTT.

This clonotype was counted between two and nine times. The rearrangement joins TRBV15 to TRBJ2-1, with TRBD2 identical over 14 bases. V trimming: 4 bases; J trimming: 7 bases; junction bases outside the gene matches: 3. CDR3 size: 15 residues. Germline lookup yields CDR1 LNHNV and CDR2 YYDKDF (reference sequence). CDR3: CATSTRTSGGNEQFF. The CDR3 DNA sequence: TGTGCCACCAGCACCAGGACTAGCGGGGGGAATGAGCAGTTCTTC.

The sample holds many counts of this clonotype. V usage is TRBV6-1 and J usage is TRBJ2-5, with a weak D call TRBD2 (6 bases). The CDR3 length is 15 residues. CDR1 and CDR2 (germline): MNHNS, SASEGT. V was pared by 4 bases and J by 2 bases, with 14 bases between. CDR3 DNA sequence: TGTGCCAGCAGTGTCCGGGACTCTCAACAAGAGACCCAGTACTTC. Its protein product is CASSVRDSQQETQYF.

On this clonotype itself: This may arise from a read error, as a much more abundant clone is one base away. Here the CDR3 reads CASGGSSVYEQFF. CDR3 DNA sequence: TGTGCCAGTGGTGGCTCTAGCGTATACGAGCAGTTCTTC. The rearrangement links TRBV12-3 or TRBV12-4 to TRBJ2-1, with TRBD2 as a possible D gene (6 bases). V lost 9 bases, J lost 10 bases, and 19 bases lay in between. The CDR3 spans 13 residues.

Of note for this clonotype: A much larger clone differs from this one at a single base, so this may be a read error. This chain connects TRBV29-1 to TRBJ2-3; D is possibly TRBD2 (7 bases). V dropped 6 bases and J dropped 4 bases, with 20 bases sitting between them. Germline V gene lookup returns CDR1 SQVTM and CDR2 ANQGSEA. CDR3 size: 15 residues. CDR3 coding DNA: TGCAGCGTCTCGGGGGTGGGGGGGCATTCAGATACGCAGTATTTT. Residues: CSVSGVGGHSDTQYF.

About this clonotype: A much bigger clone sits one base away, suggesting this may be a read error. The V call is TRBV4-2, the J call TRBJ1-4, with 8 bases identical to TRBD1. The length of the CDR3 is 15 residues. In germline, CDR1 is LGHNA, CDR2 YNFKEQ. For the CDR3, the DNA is TGTGCCAGCAGCCAAGAGGCAGGGGGCGATGAAAAACTGGTTTTT. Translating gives CASSQEAGGDEKLVF.

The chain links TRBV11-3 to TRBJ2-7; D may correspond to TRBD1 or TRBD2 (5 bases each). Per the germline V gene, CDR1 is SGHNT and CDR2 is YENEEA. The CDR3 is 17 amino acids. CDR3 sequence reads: CTNSLGRGRGKMDEQYF. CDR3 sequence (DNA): TGTACCAACAGCTTAGGTCGGGGAAGGGGAAAAATGGACGAGCAGTACTTC. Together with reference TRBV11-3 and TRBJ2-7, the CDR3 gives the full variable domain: EAGVVQSPRYKIIEKKQPVAFWCNPISGHNTLYWYLQNLGQGPELLIRYENEEAVDDSQLPKDRFSAERLKGVDSTLKIQPAELGDSAVYLCTNSLGRGRGKMDEQYFGPGTRLTVT.

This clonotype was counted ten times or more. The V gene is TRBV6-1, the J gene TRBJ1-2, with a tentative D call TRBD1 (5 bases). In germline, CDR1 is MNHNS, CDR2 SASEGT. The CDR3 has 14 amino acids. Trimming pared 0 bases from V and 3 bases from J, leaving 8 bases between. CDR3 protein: CASSEAGDDYGYTF. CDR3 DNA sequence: TGTGCCAGCAGTGAAGCTGGGGACGACTATGGCTACACCTTC.

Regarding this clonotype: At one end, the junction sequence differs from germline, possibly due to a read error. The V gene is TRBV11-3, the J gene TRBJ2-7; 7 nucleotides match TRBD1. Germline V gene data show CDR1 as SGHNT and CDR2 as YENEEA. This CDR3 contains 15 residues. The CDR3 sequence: CTSSPGIGGNYEQYF. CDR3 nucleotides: TGTACCAGCAGCCCCGGGATAGGGGGCAACTACGAGCAATACTTC. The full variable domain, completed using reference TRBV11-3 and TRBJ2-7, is EAGVVQSPRYKIIEKKQPVAFWCNPISGHNTLYWYLQNLGQGPELLIRYENEEAVDDSQLPKDRFSAERLKGVDSTLKIQPAELGDSAVYLCTSSPGIGGNYEQYFGPGTRLTVT.

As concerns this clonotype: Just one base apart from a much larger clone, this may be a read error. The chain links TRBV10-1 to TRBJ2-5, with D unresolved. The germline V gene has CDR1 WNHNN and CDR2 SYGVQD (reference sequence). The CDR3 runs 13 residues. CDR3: CASSLDLQEAQYF. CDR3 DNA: TGCGCCAGCAGTCTGGACCTTCAAGAGGCCCAGTACTTC.

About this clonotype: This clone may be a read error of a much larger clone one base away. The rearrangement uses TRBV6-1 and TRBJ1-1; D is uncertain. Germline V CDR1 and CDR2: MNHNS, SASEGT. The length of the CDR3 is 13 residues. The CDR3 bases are TGTGCCAGCGGTGAATTTGTGAACACTGAAGCTTTCTTT. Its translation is CASGEFVNTEAFF.

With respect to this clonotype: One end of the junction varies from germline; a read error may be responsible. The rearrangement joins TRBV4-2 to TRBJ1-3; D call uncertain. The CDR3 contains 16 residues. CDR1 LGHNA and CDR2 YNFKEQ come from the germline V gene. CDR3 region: CTSSQVGQTFGNTIYF. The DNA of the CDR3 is TGTACCAGCAGCCAAGTAGGGCAGACCTTTGGAAACACCATATATTTT.